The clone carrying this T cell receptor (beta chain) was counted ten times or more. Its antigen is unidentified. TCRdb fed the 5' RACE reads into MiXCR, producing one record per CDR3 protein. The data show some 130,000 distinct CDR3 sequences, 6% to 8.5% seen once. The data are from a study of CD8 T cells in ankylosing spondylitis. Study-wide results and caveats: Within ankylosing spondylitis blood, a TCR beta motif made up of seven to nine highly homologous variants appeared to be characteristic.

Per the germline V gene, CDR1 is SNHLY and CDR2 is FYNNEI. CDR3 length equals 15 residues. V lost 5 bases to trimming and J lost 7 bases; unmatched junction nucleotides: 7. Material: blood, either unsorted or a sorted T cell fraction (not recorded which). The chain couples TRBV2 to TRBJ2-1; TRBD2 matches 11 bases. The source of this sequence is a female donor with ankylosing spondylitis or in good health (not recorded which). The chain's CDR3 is CASSFRLAGMNEQFF. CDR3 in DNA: TGTGCCAGCAGTTTTCGACTAGCGGGGATGAATGAGCAGTTCTTC.